A selection of T cell receptor beta chains follows, all from one sample in a study of control samples from healthy donors and cancer patients. Clones were sequenced by immunoSEQ multiplex PCR, and TCRdb holds only the in-frame ones, with some missing. The repertoire holds roughly 130,000 clones, with around 90% as singletons. Specimen: blood. These TCRs come from a man aged 25 to 45 in good health. CDR3s include the opening cysteine and the closing phenylalanine or tryptophan. The order of the fields is V gene, clone size, D gene, J gene, CDR3 protein, CDR3 DNA. D genes are given only for firm matches. Clone size is not always given. Where it is, it says once, few, many or a class for expanded clones.

v_call: TRBV28; clone_size: -; d_call: -; j_call: TRBJ2-1; cdr3_aa: CASSPYSAYNEQFF; cdr3_nt: TGTGCCAGCAGCCCATATAGCGCTTACAATGAGCAGTTCTTC
v_call: TRBV6-2/TRBV6-3; clone_size: -; d_call: -; j_call: TRBJ2-4; cdr3_aa: CASSYSGTQNIQYF; cdr3_nt: TGTGCCAGCAGTTACTCAGGGACCCAAAACATTCAGTACTTC
v_call: TRBV24-1; clone_size: -; d_call: TRBD2; j_call: TRBJ2-2; cdr3_aa: CATSDSPGTSGINTGELFF; cdr3_nt: TGTGCCACCAGTGACTCCCCCGGGACTAGCGGGATCAACACCGGGGAGCTGTTTTTT
v_call: TRBV19; clone_size: -; d_call: -; j_call: TRBJ1-1; cdr3_aa: CASINPRGANTEAFF; cdr3_nt: TGTGCCAGTATAAATCCGAGAGGGGCCAACACTGAAGCTTTCTTT
v_call: TRBV6-6; clone_size: -; d_call: -; j_call: TRBJ1-2; cdr3_aa: CASSYSDLANYGYTF; cdr3_nt: TGTGCCAGCAGTTACAGTGATTTAGCTAACTATGGCTACACCTTC
v_call: TRBV29-1; clone_size: -; d_call: -; j_call: TRBJ1-2; cdr3_aa: CSVVWQGRGYTF; cdr3_nt: TGCAGCGTTGTATGGCAGGGGAGAGGCTACACCTTC
v_call: TRBV2; clone_size: few; d_call: TRBD1; j_call: TRBJ2-2; cdr3_aa: CARRATGETGELFF; cdr3_nt: TGTGCCAGGCGGGCGACAGGGGAAACCGGGGAGCTGTTTTTT
v_call: TRBV6-5; clone_size: -; d_call: TRBD2; j_call: TRBJ2-2; cdr3_aa: CASSYLMLAGGELFF; cdr3_nt: TGTGCCAGCAGTTACCTCATGCTAGCGGGAGGGGAGCTGTTTTTT
v_call: TRBV5-1; clone_size: -; d_call: TRBD1; j_call: TRBJ2-6; cdr3_aa: CASSSMGQGAGANVLTF; cdr3_nt: TGCGCCAGCAGCTCAATGGGACAGGGGGCTGGGGCCAACGTCCTGACTTTC
v_call: TRBV3-1/TRBV3-2; clone_size: -; d_call: TRBD1; j_call: TRBJ2-1; cdr3_aa: CASSQTGSPFWEQFF; cdr3_nt: TGTGCCAGCAGCCAGACAGGGAGCCCTTTTTGGGAGCAGTTCTTC
v_call: TRBV19; clone_size: -; d_call: -; j_call: TRBJ2-7; cdr3_aa: CASSPGTPYEQYF; cdr3_nt: TGTGCCAGTAGTCCGGGGACACCATACGAGCAGTACTTC
v_call: TRBV28; clone_size: -; d_call: -; j_call: TRBJ2-5; cdr3_aa: CASSHRTRLQETQYF; cdr3_nt: TGTGCCAGCAGTCATCGGACCAGACTCCAAGAGACCCAGTACTTC
v_call: TRBV4-2; clone_size: -; d_call: -; j_call: TRBJ1-1; cdr3_aa: CASSQARGLNTEAFF; cdr3_nt: TGTGCCAGCAGCCAAGCTAGGGGCCTGAACACTGAAGCTTTCTTT
v_call: TRBV24-1; clone_size: -; d_call: TRBD1; j_call: TRBJ2-3; cdr3_aa: CATSDPGTGVDTQYF; cdr3_nt: TGTGCCACCAGTGATCCCGGGACAGGGGTGGATACGCAGTATTTT
v_call: TRBV18; clone_size: -; d_call: TRBD2; j_call: TRBJ2-1; cdr3_aa: CASSYGTRQYNEQFF; cdr3_nt: TGTGCCAGCTCGTATGGGACTAGACAATACAATGAGCAGTTCTTC
v_call: TRBV29-1; clone_size: -; d_call: -; j_call: TRBJ2-1; cdr3_aa: CSVRNSGKYNEQFF; cdr3_nt: TGCAGCGTTCGAAATAGCGGAAAATACAATGAGCAGTTCTTC
v_call: TRBV27; clone_size: -; d_call: -; j_call: TRBJ2-7; cdr3_aa: CASSPGHSYEQYF; cdr3_nt: TGTGCCAGCAGCCCAGGGCACTCCTACGAGCAGTACTTC
v_call: TRBV12-3/TRBV12-4; clone_size: once; d_call: -; j_call: TRBJ2-2; cdr3_aa: CASLQGSGELFF; cdr3_nt: TGTGCCAGCCTTCAGGGATCCGGGGAGCTGTTTTTT
v_call: TRBV10-3; clone_size: -; d_call: -; j_call: TRBJ1-2; cdr3_aa: CAIRGPPPSDYGYTF; cdr3_nt: TGTGCCATCCGGGGACCCCCTCCGTCGGACTATGGCTACACCTTC
v_call: TRBV30; clone_size: -; d_call: -; j_call: TRBJ1-3; cdr3_aa: CAWSAPGGAGGNTIYF; cdr3_nt: TGTGCCTGGAGTGCCCCCGGGGGGGCGGGAGGAAACACCATATATTTT
v_call: TRBV11-2; clone_size: -; d_call: -; j_call: TRBJ1-2; cdr3_aa: CASSFGRGGNYGYTF; cdr3_nt: TGTGCCAGCAGCTTCGGCAGGGGCGGTAACTATGGCTACACCTTC
v_call: TRBV29-1; clone_size: -; d_call: TRBD1; j_call: TRBJ1-1; cdr3_aa: CSADRGWTEAFF; cdr3_nt: TGCAGCGCGGACAGGGGATGGACTGAAGCTTTCTTT
v_call: TRBV6-7; clone_size: -; d_call: TRBD2; j_call: TRBJ2-1; cdr3_aa: CASSYLRPGLAEGGEQFF; cdr3_nt: TGTGCCAGCAGTTATTTGCGACCGGGACTAGCTGAAGGGGGTGAGCAGTTCTTC
v_call: TRBV11-3; clone_size: once; d_call: TRBD1; j_call: TRBJ2-5; cdr3_aa: CASSPQTGRETQYF; cdr3_nt: TGTGCCAGCAGCCCACAGACAGGGAGAGAGACCCAGTACTTC
v_call: TRBV28; clone_size: -; d_call: -; j_call: TRBJ2-2; cdr3_aa: CASTTEGVGELFF; cdr3_nt: TGTGCCAGCACCACCGAAGGGGTCGGGGAGCTGTTTTTT
v_call: TRBV11-2; clone_size: once; d_call: -; j_call: TRBJ1-4; cdr3_aa: CASSLAGATNEKLFF; cdr3_nt: TGTGCCAGCAGCTTAGCCGGAGCAACTAATGAAAAACTGTTTTTT